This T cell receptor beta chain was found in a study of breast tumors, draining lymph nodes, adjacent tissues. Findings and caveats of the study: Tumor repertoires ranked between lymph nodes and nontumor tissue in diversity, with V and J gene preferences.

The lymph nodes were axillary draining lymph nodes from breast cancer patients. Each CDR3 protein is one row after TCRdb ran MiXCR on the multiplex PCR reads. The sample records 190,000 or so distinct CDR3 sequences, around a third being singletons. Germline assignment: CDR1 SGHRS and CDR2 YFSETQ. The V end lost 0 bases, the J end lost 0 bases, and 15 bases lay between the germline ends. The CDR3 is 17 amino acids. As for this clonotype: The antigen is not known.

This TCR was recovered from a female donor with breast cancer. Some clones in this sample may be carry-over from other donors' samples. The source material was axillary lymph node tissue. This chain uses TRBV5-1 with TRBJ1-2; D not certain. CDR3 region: CASSLAIFLCANYGYTF. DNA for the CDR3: TGCGCCAGCAGCTTGGCTATATTCTTATGTGCTAACTATGGCTACACCTTC.